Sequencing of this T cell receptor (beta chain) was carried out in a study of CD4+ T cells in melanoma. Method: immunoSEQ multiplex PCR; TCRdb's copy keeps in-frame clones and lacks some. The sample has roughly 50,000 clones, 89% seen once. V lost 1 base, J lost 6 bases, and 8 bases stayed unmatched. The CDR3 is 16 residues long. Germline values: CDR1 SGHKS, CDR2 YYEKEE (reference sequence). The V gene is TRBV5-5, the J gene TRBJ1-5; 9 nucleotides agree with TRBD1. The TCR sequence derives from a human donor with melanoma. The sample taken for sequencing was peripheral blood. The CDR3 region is CASSLLDGTGIQPQHF. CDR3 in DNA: TGTGCCAGCAGCTTGCTGGATGGGACAGGGATTCAGCCCCAGCATTTT.